The T cell receptor (beta chain) under discussion was sequenced for a study of shared clonotypes between healthy human individuals. The CDR3 covers 16 residues. With 2 bases clipped from V and 4 bases from J, the junction kept 9 bases outside the gene matches. Germline values: CDR1 KGHSY, CDR2 FQNENV. Researchers partitioned CD4+ cells into CD45RA+ naive and CD45RA-negative memory subsets. Sequencing used immunoSEQ multiplex PCR; TCRdb keeps in-frame clones, though not all of them. This table has 740,000 or so clones, 73% appearing once. Sequenced: memory CD4+ T cells sorted from blood. Subset indicated: CD45RA-negative fraction. This receptor was identified in a woman aged 25 to 45 in good health. The chain uses TRBV16 and TRBJ2-3, with 7 bases fitting TRBD1. CDR3 in DNA: TGTGCCAGCAGCCAAGCTCGGGGACAGCCCCCAGATACGCAGTATTTT. The encoded protein is CASSQARGQPPDTQYF.